Listed here are 30 T cell receptor beta chains from one sample, sequenced in a study of blood T cell repertoires in COVID-19. Assay: immunoSEQ multiplex PCR; the TCRdb copy retains only in-frame clones and omits some. The sample lists some 380,000 clones; approximately 88% were seen once. The sample comprised PBMCs or T cells enriched from blood (not recorded which). The receptors stem from a woman aged 40 to 55 with acute COVID-19.

This clone showed up just once. J is TRBJ1-6 and V is TRBV6-5; TRBD1 matches 7 bases. Germline loops: CDR1 MNHEY, CDR2 SVGAGI. V was pared by 6 bases and J by 10 bases, with 12 bases of the junction left unmatched. The CDR3 has 15 residues. This CDR3 reads CASRDMTGIGSPLHF. The CDR3 coding sequence is TGTGCCAGCAGAGATATGACAGGGATCGGGTCACCCCTCCACTTT.

The chain combines TRBV4-1 with TRBJ1-4, with TRBD1 matching over 7 bases. Germline trimming cut 2 bases from V and 8 bases from J; bases unmatched to any gene: 5. Germline CDR1 and CDR2: MGHRA and YSYEKL. CDR3 size: 14 residues. DNA of the CDR3: TGCGCCAGCAGCCAACGACAGGGTAGCGAAAAACTGTTTTTT. Translating it yields CASSQRQGSEKLFF.

The V and J genes are TRBV5-1 and TRBJ2-1, with a weak D call TRBD2 (6 bases). The germline gives CDR1 SGHRS, CDR2 YFSETQ. The germline V and J ends were trimmed by 5 bases and 6 bases, with 12 bases remaining between them. The CDR3 is 13 residues long. The CDR3 DNA reads as TGCGCCAGCAGTTCGGGAGTCTTCAATGAGCAGTTCTTC. It encodes CASSSGVFNEQFF.

Details on this clone: Other DNA sequences in this specimen translate into the identical CDR3. This chain connects TRBV5-1 to TRBJ2-3; the match to TRBD1 covers 8 bases. CDR3 length: 15 amino acids. V shed 6 bases, J shed 3 bases, and the junction held 9 bases outside the gene matches. In germline, CDR1 is SGHRS, CDR2 YFSETQ. The DNA for the CDR3 is TGCGCCAGCAAGTCTGGTACAGGGGGTACAGATACGCAGTATTTT. It codes for CASKSGTGGTDTQYF.

DNA of the CDR3: TGTGCCAGCAGTGGCACAGAGATATCTTACGAGCAGTACTTC. Its translation is CASSGTEISYEQYF. This chain links TRBV2 with TRBJ2-7; D is uncertain. This CDR3 is 14 amino acids long. The V end lost 4 bases, the J end lost 4 bases, and 14 bases lay between the germline ends. In germline, CDR1 is SNHLY, CDR2 FYNNEI.

The chain links TRBV3-1 (or the pseudogene TRBV3-2) to TRBJ1-1, with a possible D match to TRBD1 (5 bases). With 0 bases removed from V and 5 bases from J, the gap between germline ends came to 13 bases. The CDR3 is 15 amino acids. Germline CDR1 is LGHDT and CDR2 is YNNKEL (reference sequence). This CDR3 reads CASSQDLGGGTEAFF. The CDR3 DNA reads TGTGCCAGCAGCCAAGATCTTGGGGGGGGAACTGAAGCTTTCTTT.

V is TRBV29-1 and J is TRBJ2-7, with TRBD1 identical over 9 bases. CDR1 SQVTM and CDR2 ANQGSEA come from the germline V gene. V shed 1 base, J shed 4 bases, and the junction held 5 bases outside the gene matches. The CDR3 covers 14 residues. The CDR3 DNA reads as TGCAGCGTTGAAGGGACAGGGGTGGAGTACGAGCAGTACTTC. It codes for CSVEGTGVEYEQYF.

This chain joins TRBV7-9 and TRBJ2-1; D may be TRBD2 (5 bases). The CDR3 runs 15 residues. Germline V gene data show CDR1 as SEHNR and CDR2 as FQNEAQ (reference sequence). The V gene lost 2 bases and the J gene lost 0 bases, with 8 bases spanning the gap. Written as DNA, the CDR3 is TGTGCCAGCAGCTTATGGGCGGGCTCCTACAATGAGCAGTTCTTC. Its translation is CASSLWAGSYNEQFF.

The gene calls are TRBV30 and TRBJ2-5, with TRBD1 identical over 7 bases. The germline V gene has CDR1 GTSNPN and CDR2 SVGIG (reference sequence). The CDR3 sequence is 14 residues long. Germline trimming cut 0 bases from V and 3 bases from J; bases unmatched to any gene: 4. CDR3 DNA: TGTGCCTGGAGTGTAACAGGGGTGGAAGAGACCCAGTACTTC. This translates into CAWSVTGVEETQYF.

This chain joins TRBV5-1 and TRBJ1-1; 11 nucleotides line up with TRBD1. V trimming: 5 bases; J trimming: 4 bases; junction bases outside the gene matches: 7. The CDR3 spans 15 residues. Germline values: CDR1 SGHRS, CDR2 YFSETQ. CDR3 bases: TGCGCCAGCAGACTGCTGGACAGGGGGCTCACTGAAGCTTTCTTT. This encodes CASRLLDRGLTEAFF.

CDR3 sequence (DNA): TGTGCCAGCAGTTATAAGGGACAGGGGCCCTATGGCTACACCTTC. Its translation: CASSYKGQGPYGYTF. This chain links TRBV6-5 with TRBJ1-2; TRBD1 agrees at 10 bases. CDR3 length equals 15 residues. Germline trimming cut 3 bases from V and 4 bases from J; bases unmatched to any gene: 5. Germline lookup yields CDR1 MNHEY and CDR2 SVGAGI.

The chain uses TRBV4-2 and TRBJ1-1, with no clear D. Germline CDR1 reads LGHNA; CDR2 reads YNFKEQ. Trimming removed 0 bases at V and 2 bases at J, with 10 bases between. The CDR3 loop spans 15 amino acids. The CDR3, as DNA: TGTGCCAGCAGCCAAGAGCGGCAGCGTAACACTGAAGCTTTCTTT. Translation gives CASSQERQRNTEAFF.

The J gene is TRBJ1-3, the V gene TRBV5-6; weak D call: TRBD1 (6 bases). CDR1 SGHDT and CDR2 YYEEEE come from the germline V gene. Trimming left V 0 bases short and J 0 bases short, with 13 bases between. The CDR3 extends over 17 amino acids. Here the CDR3 reads CASSLGVGGSSGNTIYF. The CDR3 DNA follows: TGTGCCAGCAGCTTGGGAGTAGGGGGTTCCTCTGGAAACACCATATATTTT.

This chain links TRBV29-1 with TRBJ2-7; D gene unclear. Germline CDR1 and CDR2: SQVTM and ANQGSEA. V was clipped by 1 base and J by 0 bases, with 7 bases between them. CDR3 length equals 13 residues. This chain's CDR3 is CSVEGQNSYEQYF. Here the CDR3 DNA reads TGCAGCGTTGAAGGTCAGAACTCCTACGAGCAGTACTTC.

V is TRBV5-8 and J is TRBJ1-2; 9 bases match TRBD1. Germline CDR1 and CDR2: SGHTS and YDEGEE. The CDR3 covers 16 residues. V trimming: 3 bases; J trimming: 6 bases; junction bases outside the gene matches: 12. The CDR3 spells CASSYTFGTGSDGYTF. CDR3 DNA: TGTGCCAGCAGCTATACTTTCGGGACAGGGTCAGATGGCTACACCTTC.

This sequence joins TRBV2 and TRBJ2-5; D unresolved. The length of the CDR3 is 13 residues. CDR1 is SNHLY, CDR2 FYNNEI, per germline. V was pared by 8 bases and J by 0 bases, with 10 bases between. The CDR3 DNA reads TGTGCCAGCGCGTACTCGTACCAAGAGACCCAGTACTTC. It codes for CASAYSYQETQYF.

The V call is TRBV27, the J call TRBJ1-1; TRBD1 is a possible D gene (6 bases). Trimming shortened V by 3 bases and J by 1 base, and 12 bases separated the two germline ends. The CDR3 consists of 15 residues. Germline CDR1 MNHEY, CDR2 SMNVEV (reference sequence). CDR3 residues: CASSLGGLGNTEAFF. The CDR3 DNA follows: TGTGCCAGCAGTTTGGGGGGGCTGGGGAACACTGAAGCTTTCTTT.

This clone was seen a single time. The chain combines TRBV9 with TRBJ1-4; 9 bases agree with TRBD1. Germline V gives CDR1 SGDLS, CDR2 YYNGEE. Losses at the gene ends were 3 bases for V and 4 bases for J; bases not matched to a gene: 7. The CDR3 consists of 16 residues. Written as DNA, the CDR3 is TGTGCCAGCAGCGCCTTACCGGGACAGGGTAATGAAAAACTGTTTTTT. This sequence encodes CASSALPGQGNEKLFF. Combining the CDR3 with reference TRBV9 and TRBJ1-4 gives the whole variable domain DSGVTQTPKHLITATGQRVTLRCSPRSGDLSVYWYQQSLDQGLQFLIQYYNGEERAKGNILERFSAQQFPDLHSELNLSSLELGDSALYFCASSALPGQGNEKLFFGSGTQLSVL.

The chain is built from TRBV21-1 and TRBJ2-6; TRBD2 was called by the table and not checked on the DNA. TRBV21-1 is tagged as a pseudogene. This CDR3 contains 15 residues. CDR3: CASSKSRSGANVLTF. In nucleotides, the CDR3 is TGTGCCAGCAGCAAATCGAGGTCTGGGGCCAACGTCCTGACTTTC.

This clone is a singleton in its sample. The gene calls are TRBV2 and TRBJ1-1; 10 nucleotides align to TRBD1. Germline V gene data show CDR1 as SNHLY and CDR2 as FYNNEI. The CDR3 spans 13 residues. Unmatched junction bases numbered 4, after V lost 11 bases and J lost 1 base. CDR3 amino acids: CAVRTGGNTEAFF. CDR3 coding DNA: TGTGCCGTTCGGACAGGGGGGAACACTGAAGCTTTCTTT.

CDR3 sequence: CAVQENSPYGYTF. The CDR3 DNA reads TGTGCCGTTCAGGAAAACAGCCCCTATGGCTACACCTTC. V and J are TRBV5-4 and TRBJ1-2; D call uncertain. Germline V gene lookup returns CDR1 SGHNT and CDR2 YYREEE (reference sequence). The CDR3 runs to 13 residues. V lost 10 bases, J lost 4 bases, and 17 bases lay in between.

The V and J genes are TRBV27 and TRBJ1-2; 8 bases agree with TRBD1. Per the germline V gene, CDR1 is MNHEY and CDR2 is SMNVEV (reference sequence). V dropped 6 bases and J dropped 7; count of bases not matched to a gene: 13. This CDR3 region has 15 residues. The CDR3 loop reads CASSPSGRGLVGYTF. Here the CDR3 DNA reads TGTGCCAGCAGCCCCTCCGGCAGGGGGCTAGTTGGCTACACCTTC.

V gene TRBV9 combines with J gene TRBJ2-2; the match to TRBD2 covers 13 bases. This CDR3 region has 17 residues. The ends lost 3 bases at V and 3 bases at J; junction bases unmatched: 5. Germline CDR1 and CDR2: SGDLS and YYNGEE. The CDR3 protein is CASSGTSGGADTGELFF. The CDR3 DNA reads TGTGCCAGCAGCGGGACTAGCGGGGGTGCCGACACCGGGGAGCTGTTTTTT.

The chain combines TRBV19 with TRBJ1-2; TRBD1 matches at 10 bases. The germline V gene encodes CDR1 LNHDA and CDR2 SQIVND (reference sequence). This CDR3 region has 14 residues. With V trimmed by 7 bases and J by 2 bases, 4 bases remained unmatched. The CDR3 loop reads CASTPTGGNYGYTF. CDR3 DNA sequence: TGTGCCAGTACCCCGACAGGGGGCAACTATGGCTACACCTTC.

The rearrangement joins TRBV4-2 to TRBJ2-7, with D tentatively TRBD2 (6 bases). V shed 2 bases and J shed 6 bases, with 11 bases lying between them. Germline lookup yields CDR1 LGHNA and CDR2 YNFKEQ. The CDR3 runs to 13 residues. The CDR3 DNA reads TGTGCCAGCAGCCAAAAGGAGGAGGGCGAGCAGTACTTC. This sequence encodes CASSQKEEGEQYF.

The chain uses TRBV5-1 and TRBJ2-5; D might be TRBD1 (5 bases). Germline CDR1 is SGHRS and CDR2 is YFSETQ. Trimming removed 4 bases at V and 3 bases at J, with 10 bases between. This CDR3 is built from 13 residues. CDR3 protein: CASSPGPKETQYF. As DNA, the CDR3 is TGCGCCAGCAGCCCAGGGCCTAAAGAGACCCAGTACTTC.

The chain has TRBV10-3 and TRBJ1-1; D perhaps matches TRBD1 (6 bases). CDR3 length: 13 amino acids. The V and J ends lost 5 bases and 5 bases respectively, with 12 bases between them. Germline loops: CDR1 ENHRY, CDR2 SYGVKD. CDR3 sequence (DNA): TGTGCCATCAGTTTAACCGGGACAACTGAAGCTTTCTTT. Amino acid sequence: CAISLTGTTEAFF.

This chain links TRBV25-1 with TRBJ1-3, with TRBD1 as a possible D gene (6 bases). In germline, CDR1 is MGHDK, CDR2 SYGVNS. Trimming took off 3 bases at V and 1 base at J, with 10 bases between the two ends. This CDR3 is built from 15 residues. The chain's CDR3 is CASSDGGQSGNTIYF. DNA for the CDR3: TGTGCCAGCAGTGACGGCGGACAGTCTGGAAACACCATATATTTT. The whole variable domain, remainder taken from reference TRBV25-1 and TRBJ1-3, is EADIYQTPRYLVIGTGKKITLECSQTMGHDKMYWYQQDPGMELHLIHYSYGVNSTEKGDLSSESTVSRIRTEHFPLTLESARPSHTSQYLCASSDGGQSGNTIYFGEGSWLTVV.

CDR3 loop: CSASRTSGGFLQETQYF. The CDR3 DNA reads TGCAGTGCTAGTCGCACTAGCGGGGGGTTCCTTCAAGAGACCCAGTACTTC. The genes are TRBV20-1 and TRBJ2-5; 12 bases agree with TRBD2. J was trimmed by 2 bases and V by 3 bases; bases with no gene match: 10. The CDR3 consists of 17 residues. Germline CDR1 and CDR2: DFQATT and SNEGSKA (reference sequence).

The chain links TRBV9 to TRBJ2-2; 11 bases map to TRBD1. This CDR3 is built from 14 residues. Trimming cost V 7 bases and J 5 bases; bases outside gene matches: 4. Germline CDR1 reads SGDLS; CDR2 reads YYNGEE. The CDR3, as DNA: TGTGCCAGCTCCGGGACAGGGGGAACCGGGGAGCTGTTTTTT. Its protein product is CASSGTGGTGELFF.